A single sample is the source of the 24 T cell receptor beta chains below, sequenced in a study of cytomegalovirus exposure and HLA in healthy donors. The PCR made use of 60 Vbeta and 13 Jbeta primers. Only in-frame clones appear in the TCRdb table, and some are missing; sequencing was by immunoSEQ multiplex PCR. The table has 80,000 to 100,000 clones, roughly 80% seen once. Source material: PBMCs. The origin of the receptors is a man between 45 and 60 years old in good health and CMV-seropositive.

The chain couples TRBV11-1 to TRBJ2-3, with D hard to call. The CDR3 loop spans 17 amino acids. The ends were cut back, 0 bases at V and 0 bases at J, with 13 bases in the middle. Germline V gene data show CDR1 as SGHAT and CDR2 as FQDESV (reference sequence). In DNA form, the CDR3 reads TGTGCCAGCAGCTTAGCGCGAGGAATTTCTAGCACAGATACGCAGTATTTT. It is translated as CASSLARGISSTDTQYF.

Points on this clone: The germline gene is not matched at one end of the junction; a read error may be the cause. The rearrangement uses TRBV5-1 and TRBJ2-7, with 7 bases lining up with TRBD1. Germline CDR1 and CDR2: SGHRS and YFSETQ. This CDR3 is 16 amino acids long. DNA of the CDR3: TGCGCCAGCAGTTTGGCGACAGGGTTTCTGCCCTACGAGCAGTACTTC. Its translation: CASSLATGFLPYEQYF.

V gene TRBV6-5 combines with J gene TRBJ2-7, with D possibly TRBD2 on 6 matching bases. V lost 11 bases to trimming and J lost 5 bases, with 19 bases between them. The germline V gene encodes CDR1 MNHEY and CDR2 SVGAGI. The CDR3 sequence is 13 residues long. The CDR3 here is CAATNRGDNEQYF. The CDR3 DNA is TGTGCCGCCACTAACCGCGGGGATAACGAGCAGTACTTC.

As concerns this clone: At the DNA level, this CDR3 is encoded by other sequences in the same sample as well. DNA for the CDR3: TGTGCCAGTAGTATTAGCTCTGGAAACACCATATATTTT. Its translation: CASSISSGNTIYF. This chain links TRBV19 with TRBJ1-3; no reliable D call. The germline V gene has CDR1 LNHDA and CDR2 SQIVND (reference sequence). Trimming took off 3 bases at V and 0 bases at J, with 3 bases between the two ends. This CDR3 contains 13 residues.

The chain recombines TRBV6-5 with TRBJ1-2; TRBD1 matches at 7 bases. J gave up 8 bases and V 7 bases, and 10 bases lay outside the gene matches. The CDR3 totals 13 residues. CDR1 and CDR2 (germline): MNHEY, SVGAGI. This chain's CDR3 is CASTEGAPYGYTF. The CDR3 bases are TGTGCCAGCACCGAGGGGGCACCCTACGGCTACACCTTC.

The count of this clone is one. A junction boundary mismatches the germline segment, possibly from a read error. The V call is TRBV19, the J call TRBJ1-5; 7 positions match TRBD1. In germline, CDR1 is LNHDA, CDR2 SQIVND (reference sequence). The CDR3 covers 14 residues. DNA for the CDR3: TGTGCCACCGATACAGGGGTATTCAATCAGCCCCAGAATTTT. It yields the protein CATDTGVFNQPQNF.

The chain links TRBV7-2 to TRBJ1-3, with no clear D. V dropped 3 bases and J dropped 8 bases, with 11 bases sitting between them. The CDR3 has 13 residues. Germline V gene lookup returns CDR1 SGHTA and CDR2 FQGNSA. The CDR3: CASSFQAGDTIYF. The CDR3 DNA is TGTGCCAGCAGCTTTCAGGCCGGGGACACCATATATTTT.

This chain links TRBV19 with TRBJ1-2; possible D gene TRBD1, 6 bases. The V end lost 2 bases, the J end lost 0 bases, and 19 bases lay between the germline ends. From germline, CDR1 is LNHDA and CDR2 SQIVND (reference sequence). The CDR3 contains 18 residues. The CDR3 DNA sequence: TGTGCCAGTAGTATACCGGTGACCGGGACACGGGCTAACTATGGCTACACCTTC. This translates into CASSIPVTGTRANYGYTF.

This chain joins TRBV28 and TRBJ2-7, with 7 bases that match TRBD1. CDR1 and CDR2 (germline): MDHEN, SYDVKM. CDR3 length: 15 amino acids. With V trimmed by 6 bases and J by 4 bases, 12 bases remained unmatched. The CDR3 region has the DNA TGTGCCAGCAGCGCATACCGGGACAGACTATACGAGCAGTACTTC. It encodes CASSAYRDRLYEQYF.

The gene calls are TRBV4-2 and TRBJ2-2; D is possibly TRBD2 (7 bases). With 1 base removed from V and 5 bases from J, the gap between germline ends came to 14 bases. CDR1 LGHNA and CDR2 YNFKEQ come from the germline V gene. This CDR3 region has 16 residues. In DNA, the CDR3 is TGTGCCAGCAGCCAAGTGGGGGGGCCGGGGACCGGGGAGCTGTTTTTT. Translating it yields CASSQVGGPGTGELFF.

The chain carries TRBV9 and TRBJ1-4; 7 positions agree with TRBD1. The CDR3 runs to 15 residues. The germline V gene has CDR1 SGDLS and CDR2 YYNGEE. V trimming: 0 bases; J trimming: 6 bases; junction bases outside the gene matches: 5. The CDR3: CASSVGGQVYEKLFF. The CDR3 nucleotides are TGTGCCAGCAGCGTAGGAGGACAGGTTTATGAAAAACTGTTTTTT.

This chain links TRBV5-8 with TRBJ2-2; D uncertain. The CDR3 runs to 15 residues. V was cut by 4 bases and J by 4 bases, with 14 bases left in between. CDR1 SGHTS and CDR2 YDEGEE come from the germline V gene. The CDR3 reads CASSPGYGVTGELFF. DNA for the CDR3: TGTGCCAGCAGCCCCGGGTACGGCGTCACCGGGGAGCTGTTTTTT.

Details on this clone: Compared with germline, one end of the junction differs, possibly owing to a read error. This rearrangement joins TRBV23-1 to TRBJ1-2, with D perhaps matching TRBD1 (6 bases). TRBV23-1 is annotated as an ORF whose role is uncertain. The CDR3 consists of 14 residues. For the CDR3, the DNA is TGCGCCAGCAACTCCCCCGGGACACACTATGGCTACCCCTTC. Amino acid sequence: CASNSPGTHYGYPF.

This clone appeared a few times. This rearrangement joins TRBV4-1 to TRBJ2-3; 13 nucleotides align to TRBD2. Germline CDR1 is MGHRA and CDR2 is YSYEKL. V lost 2 bases, J lost 0 bases, and 5 bases stayed unmatched. This CDR3 spans 18 amino acids. CDR3 sequence reads: CASSQNPGLAGSTDTQYF. The CDR3 coding sequence is TGCGCCAGCAGCCAAAACCCGGGACTAGCGGGGAGCACAGATACGCAGTATTTT.

This chain connects TRBV7-8 to TRBJ2-1; unclear D gene. The V gene lost 2 bases and the J gene lost 5 bases, with 7 bases spanning the gap. This CDR3 contains 13 residues. CDR1 SGHVS and CDR2 FQNEAQ come from the germline V gene. The CDR3 sequence: CASSLREDNEQFF. The CDR3 nucleotides read TGTGCCAGCAGCTTAAGAGAAGACAATGAGCAGTTCTTC.

Concerning this clone itself: The junction shows a germline mismatch at one end, possibly a read error. CDR3 amino acids: CASSIGQGALAPLNF. CDR3 DNA: TGTGCCAGTAGTATAGGGCAGGGGGCCCTGGCACCCCTCAACTTT. The chain has TRBV19 and TRBJ1-6, with TRBD1 matching 8 bases. The CDR3 spans 15 residues. CDR1 is LNHDA and CDR2 is SQIVND in the germline V gene (reference sequence).

The chain uses TRBV9 and TRBJ1-2, with 8 positions matching TRBD1. CDR3 length: 16 residues. CDR1 is SGDLS, CDR2 YYNGEE, per germline. Trimming took 3 bases from V and 2 from J; bases not matched to a gene: 9. This CDR3 is CASSDPTGDLNYGYTF. DNA of the CDR3: TGTGCCAGCAGCGACCCGACAGGGGACCTAAACTATGGCTACACCTTC.

V is TRBV9 and J is TRBJ2-3; D might be TRBD2 (7 bases). Per the germline V gene, CDR1 is SGDLS and CDR2 is YYNGEE. The V and J ends lost 0 bases and 4 bases respectively, with 12 bases between them. This CDR3 has 15 residues. As DNA, the CDR3 is TGTGCCAGCAGCGTAGTCGAGGGGGGGGCAGATACGCAGTATTTT. This sequence encodes CASSVVEGGADTQYF.

Of note for this clone: Mismatch with germline at one junction end may stem from a read error. The chain combines TRBV5-1 with TRBJ1-2, with D possibly TRBD1 on 6 matching bases. Germline V gene sequence: CDR1 SGHRS, CDR2 YFSETQ. This CDR3 spans 14 amino acids. The CDR3 sequence: CASSVTGANYGYPF. Written as DNA, the CDR3 is TGCGCCAGCAGCGTGACAGGAGCTAACTATGGCTACCCCTTC. Combining the CDR3 with reference TRBV5-1 and TRBJ1-2 gives the whole variable domain KAGVTQTPRYLIKTRGQQVTLSCSPISGHRSVSWYQQTPGQGLQFLFEYFSETQRNKGNFPGRFSGRQFSNSRSEMNVSTLELGDSALYLCASSVTGANYGYPFGSGTRLTVV.

This rearrangement joins TRBV7-2 to TRBJ2-3; TRBD1 is a possible D gene (5 bases). The CDR3 length is 15 residues. Per germline, CDR1 SGHTA and CDR2 FQGNSA. The V end lost 2 bases, the J end lost 2 bases, and 11 bases lay between the germline ends. The CDR3 DNA reads as TGTGCCAGCAGCTTAATCCGACAGCCCACAGATACGCAGTATTTT. Residues: CASSLIRQPTDTQYF.

The gene calls are TRBV27 and TRBJ2-2; 8 bases are a match to TRBD2. CDR3 length: 13 residues. J was trimmed by 5 bases and V by 8 bases; bases with no gene match: 4. From germline, CDR1 is MNHEY and CDR2 SMNVEV (reference sequence). CDR3 in DNA: TGTGCCAGCCGAATAGCGGGGACCGGGGAGCTGTTTTTT. Encoded protein: CASRIAGTGELFF.

V gene TRBV2 combines with J gene TRBJ2-5; D is unresolved. V was pared by 4 bases and J by 4 bases, with 10 bases between. CDR1 and CDR2 (germline): SNHLY, FYNNEI. The length of the CDR3 is 13 residues. DNA of the CDR3: TGTGCCAGCAGTGTCGAAAGCGTAGAGACCCAGTACTTC. Protein product: CASSVESVETQYF.

This chain uses TRBV9 with TRBJ2-3; maybe TRBD1 (6 bases). The CDR3 loop spans 15 amino acids. The germline V gene encodes CDR1 SGDLS and CDR2 YYNGEE. V gave up 2 bases and J gave up 6 bases, with 16 bases separating them. The CDR3 bases are TGTGCCAGCAGCGTCAGCTCAGGGGATCTGGATACGCAGTATTTT. Translation: CASSVSSGDLDTQYF.

This rearrangement joins TRBV6-6 to TRBJ2-1; maybe TRBD1 (5 bases). Germline V CDR1 and CDR2: MNHNY, SVGAGI (reference sequence). CDR3 length: 13 amino acids. V dropped 3 bases and J dropped 6 bases, with 9 bases sitting between them. The CDR3 DNA reads as TGTGCCAGCAGTTATTTGACAGCCAATGAGCAGTTCTTC. Translating it yields CASSYLTANEQFF.